Below, one T cell receptor (beta chain) is given with its context. No cognate antigen has been identified for it. The sample holds no much larger clone one base away, and base qualities are not on file. The sample comes from a study of cytomegalovirus exposure and HLA in healthy donors (dated by TCRdb to 2017 to 2019). A note on the overall study: An earlier analysis of roughly 570 of the donors reported approximately 260 Gb of sequence data and 117 million unique TCR beta sequences obtained from around 190 million T cells. Approximately 330 gigabases of sequencing data and roughly 80 million unique TCR sequences made up an early release that covered fewer than 650 HLA-typed donors. The genetic ancestry cluster associated with self-reported Caucasian donors included roughly four fifths of the 398 genotyped donors. The study aimed to test whether signatures of past pathogen exposure could be identified by cataloging public T cell receptors. Using immunosequencing, the study profiled T cell repertoires from about 650 subjects and related those repertoires to cytomegalovirus serostatus. Besides the first cohort of 666 subjects, a separate validation cohort made up of 95 to 150 different subjects was used. To predict cytomegalovirus infection status, the study brought together high-throughput TCR immunosequencing, statistical association of individual TCRs with disease status, and machine learning. To study patterns of TCR occurrence, a later analysis re-analyzed previously published TCR beta repertoires from around 660 donors and added high-resolution HLA genotyping. Rather than drawing on any new phenotypic data, the later analysis identified candidate immune exposures from TCR beta sequences and the way those sequences occurred across donors. An earlier analysis of about 600 of the donors used high-throughput TCR beta sequencing to judge whether each TCR beta V gene segment behaved as functional or pseudogenic. Donor age, sex, ethnicity and CMV serostatus were collected together with the repertoire data. Genome-wide SNP genotypes for about 65% of the 666 donors were used in a later genetic analysis, which treated that subset as a discovery cohort. All discovery cohort repertoires had been generated on a single sequencing platform. Both class I and class II loci were covered by HLA typing, at four-digit resolution. The number of typed donors differed by locus: about 620-640 for A, B, C, DRB1 and DQB1; 500 to 550 for DQA1; fewer than 610 for DPA1; and around 490 for DPB1. About 5 DR-DQ haplotypes were handled as single units for association and clustering, since linkage in the cohort was strong. Among several hundred genotyped donors of the cohort, an average of roughly 230,000 unique TCR beta nucleotide sequences was sequenced per donor, of which approximately 19% were non-productive. Results and caveats for the whole study, not just this receptor: A later genetic analysis reported fewer N-insertions in productive TCRs among donors in an Asian-associated ancestry cluster than the roughly 700-donor mean. In a later analysis, about 16,000 TCR beta sequences were associated with specific HLA alleles at a false discovery rate of 0.05. HLA typing was unavailable for some donors at each locus, so association tests used only the typed subset. In a later analysis, HLA-associated TCR beta chains were found to be more clonally expanded and to have lower generation probabilities than equally common non-associated chains. The study gave a list of some 150 TCR beta chains associated with cytomegalovirus. According to a later analysis, most CMV-associated TCR beta chains appeared to be HLA-restricted, and the HLA associations seemed to be driven largely by CMV exposure. According to a later analysis, TCR association rates differed among HLA loci, with DRB1 alleles showing the most associated TCRs and HLA-C alleles showing the fewest. It was suggested by the authors that the approach could potentially be generalized to other disease states and immunological phenotypes. According to a later analysis, parvovirus B19, influenza, CMV and Epstein-Barr virus appeared linked to several top co-occurrence clusters. This cohort had only TCR beta chains sequenced, and the lack of alpha or paired-chain data limited which features could be detected. The classifier was reported to diagnose cytomegalovirus status with high specificity and sensitivity in both the original and validation cohorts. An earlier analysis of several hundred of the donors showed that most TCR beta V segments appeared in productive rearrangements either about 90% or about 30% of the time, which broadly matched IMGT annotations. A further reported finding was that TCR beta sequences accurately predicted the HLA-A and HLA-B alleles for most subjects in the first cohort. For the cohort, immune exposure information was limited to CMV serostatus. Correlated functional status among segregating V segments might reflect linkage disequilibrium, but an unknown experimental factor could not be ruled out. An association between a missense DCLRE1C variant and V-gene and J-gene trimming of TCR beta chains was found in a later genetic analysis and replicated in an independent cohort. A few of the identified cytomegalovirus-associated TCR beta chains were confirmed in vitro to be specific for cytomegalovirus antigens. A group of highly shared sequence variants was considered likely to be a technical artifact of the sequencing pipeline. Some 16 rarely observed V segments, including chromosome 9 orphons, were excluded from the earlier analysis of a few hundred of the donors because counts were too low. When HLA alleles, especially DR and DQ, strongly co-occurred, attributing TCR associations to individual alleles was difficult. Roughly uniform sequencing depth across donors was assumed in presence/absence analyses, although this assumption may not hold. Most TCR sequences were seen in very few donors, while some public TCRs were found in many individuals.

Libraries came from the immunoSEQ multiplex PCR assay. The multiplex PCR relied on a mix of 60 forward primers for TCR Vbeta segments and 13 reverse primers for TCR Jbeta segments. The CDR3 region of rearranged TCR beta genes was amplified from genomic DNA with a multiplex PCR assay. The Illumina HiSeq System was used to sequence the amplified TCR beta libraries as 87-base-pair reads. The source study handled its data this way. In a later analysis, around 80 million unique TCR beta chains were counted across the 500 to 850 repertoires, and roughly 10 million of these chains were shared by at least two donors. A nearest-neighbor algorithm error-corrected the raw reads and collapsed the reads into unique sequences, merging closely related sequences to remove PCR and sequencing errors. To assign V, D and J gene segments, CDR3 sequences were aligned to IMGT reference sequences. For a sequence to be retained, a match of at least six nucleotides was required to both a V gene segment and a J gene segment. A rearrangement counted as productive if the CDR3 had no stop codons and remained in frame with V and J, and every other rearrangement counted as non-productive. CDR3 was defined by IMGT convention, running from the second conserved V-encoded cysteine to the conserved J-encoded phenylalanine. Sequences without an unambiguous match to a single V gene segment were excluded from the earlier analysis of a few hundred of the donors. In an earlier analysis of about 590 of the donors, a V segment was called functional when productive rearrangements were above 56.7%, and segregating when the standard deviation between donors exceeded 5%. To diagnose cytomegalovirus status from the catalog of TCR beta chain sequences, a statistical classification framework was built. In a later analysis, TCR nucleotide sequences were compared against IMGT/GENE-DB human TR gene sequences so that V and J genes could be assigned. In a later analysis, CDR3 sequences and most-parsimonious VDJ recombination scenarios were assigned using the TCRdist pipeline. In a later analysis, each TCR beta chain was defined by its CDR3 amino acid sequence together with its V-gene family, and reads without a unique V-gene family were excluded. To address suspected cross-contamination and a sequencing artifact, a later analysis removed around 590 highly shared, low-generation-probability nucleotide sequences. For each public chain, a later analysis derived a clonal expansion index from normalized ranks of inferred template counts within each repertoire. In a later analysis, generation probabilities were computed with a VDJ recombination model fitted to out-of-frame rearrangements, and the resulting probabilities were checked against IGoR. In a later analysis, hypergeometric tests were used to score TCR-TCR, TCR-HLA and TCR-CMV co-occurrence, with a repertoire-size bias correction applied to TCR pairs. In a later analysis, false discovery rates were estimated by permuting HLA or CMV assignments 20 times. In a later analysis, co-occurring TCRs were grouped using DBSCAN, and TCRdist sequence similarity was added for clustering within HLA-allele-positive subsets. For co-occurrence clustering, repertoires with fewer than 30,000 or more than 120,000 public chains were excluded, along with 4 to 6 repertoires with anomalous nucleotide sharing. TCRdb limited this immuneACCESS table to in-frame rearrangements with V and J called. A share of clones is missing; checked studies link under half to unresolved V genes, and the rest is unexplained. That table is the source of V, J and clone size, and D and trimming were worked out from the DNA. The sample records around 67,000 clones, around 82% of which are singletons. Roughly 8% of the sample rests with the top ten.

The cohort was made up of 666 healthy bone marrow donors. All cohort members were sampled while nominally healthy, although unrecorded immune exposures were likely present. The donor was CMV seropositive and belonged to the group of over 250 seropositive cohort members. Every donor gave a peripheral blood sample, and the peripheral blood mononuclear cells from that sample were used for TCR beta sequencing. Genomic DNA extraction from the blood cell samples was performed with the Qiagen DNeasy Blood Extraction Kit. The sequence came from a man aged 18-30 years in good health and CMV-seropositive. Sequencing input: PBMCs.

The DNA reads TGTGCCAGCAGGAAGACAGGGATGACGCAGTATTTT. This codes for CASRKTGMTQYF. The chain is made from TRBV2 and TRBJ2-3; TRBD1 agrees with 7 junctional bases. Reading the germline V gene gives CDR1 SNHLY and CDR2 FYNNEI. From the cysteine through the phenylalanine, the CDR3 covers 12 amino acids. Here the CDR3 DNA is all that survives: 36 bases in frame from base 1. For this chain, trimming is 6 bases at the V end and 9 bases at the J end, and the number of junction bases without a gene match is 6.